This TCR beta chain appears in the sequencing data of a study of CD8+ T cells in alopecia areata. Treatment: oral pan-JAK inhibitor, 5-10 mg twice daily. CDR1 and CDR2 from the germline V gene are SQVTM and ANQGSEA. Trimming pared 0 bases from V and 5 bases from J, leaving 13 bases between. The CDR3 runs to 14 residues. As the sequencing template, cDNA was produced by extracting RNA and reverse transcribing it. Profiled with immunoSEQ multiplex PCR; TCRdb holds only in-frame clones, not every one. The data show 210,000 or so clones, around 65% seen once. The V and J genes are TRBV29-1 and TRBJ1-2; D is unclear. This TCR was sampled from a human donor with alopecia areata. The sample here was CD4+ T cells sorted from blood, taken at approximately week 42, from a patient treated with tofacitinib. CDR3 sequence (DNA): TGCAGCGTTGAAGATCCCGGCAGGATATATGGCTACACCTTC. Protein: CSVEDPGRIYGYTF. Based on the CDR3 plus reference TRBV29-1 and TRBJ1-2, the full variable domain is SAVISQKPSRDICQRGTSLTIQCQVDSQVTMMFWYRQQPGQSLTLIATANQGSEATYESGFVIDKFPISRPNLTFSTLTVSNMSPEDSSIYLCSVEDPGRIYGYTFGSGTRLTVV.